The 28 T cell receptor beta chains below all came from one sample that was sequenced in a study of blood T cell repertoires in COVID-19. Profiled with immunoSEQ multiplex PCR; TCRdb holds only in-frame clones, not every one. The data show just over 650,000 clones, about nine tenths seen once. Sequencing was performed on peripheral blood. The receptors were sampled from a woman under 30 with acute or convalescent COVID-19.

CDR3 sequence: CASSSHGGRATQRSSYEQYF. DNA of the CDR3: TGTGCCAGCAGCTCTCACGGCGGCAGGGCTACTCAAAGGAGCTCCTACGAGCAGTACTTC. The rearrangement joins TRBV21-1 to TRBJ2-7; the DNA was not used to check the table's D call, TRBD1. TRBV21-1 is flagged as a pseudogene. The length of the CDR3 is 20 residues.

The chain combines TRBV13 with TRBJ2-7; possible D gene TRBD1, 5 bases. CDR1 and CDR2 (germline): PRHDT, FYEKMQ (reference sequence). This CDR3 is built from 15 residues. V was shortened by 0 bases and J by 2 bases, with 11 bases between the two germline ends. This chain's CDR3 is CASSLGEGVAYEQYF. In nucleotides, the CDR3 is TGTGCCAGCAGCTTAGGGGAAGGGGTCGCCTACGAGCAGTACTTC.

The chain uses TRBV6-1 and TRBJ2-7, with 7 bases matching TRBD1. CDR1 and CDR2 from the germline V gene are MNHNS and SASEGT. V dropped 2 bases and J dropped 0; count of bases not matched to a gene: 7. This CDR3 has 16 amino acids. The chain's CDR3 is CASSEYPGQASYEQYF. For the CDR3, the DNA is TGTGCCAGCAGTGAATACCCAGGACAGGCCTCCTACGAGCAGTACTTC.

The V gene is TRBV11-2, the J gene TRBJ2-3, with TRBD2 matching over 9 bases. This CDR3 has 18 residues. CDR1 is SGHAT, CDR2 FQNNGV, per germline. The junction had 12 bases not matched to a gene; V was cut back by 1 base and J by 4 bases. The CDR3 spells CASSLVPSGNPSADTQYF. The DNA of the CDR3 is TGTGCCAGCAGCTTAGTTCCTAGCGGGAACCCTAGCGCAGATACGCAGTATTTT.

The chain has TRBV4-1 and TRBJ1-1; possible D gene TRBD1, 5 bases. V was shortened by 2 bases and J by 6 bases, with 13 bases between the two germline ends. Looked up from germline, CDR1 is MGHRA and CDR2 is YSYEKL. The CDR3 has 14 residues. CDR3 sequence reads: CASSQRRGEAEAFF. DNA of the CDR3: TGCGCCAGCAGCCAAAGGAGAGGGGAGGCTGAAGCTTTCTTT.

The chain has TRBV12-5 and TRBJ1-2, with TRBD1 matching 7 bases. The ends lost 4 bases at V and 6 bases at J; junction bases unmatched: 11. CDR3 length: 15 residues. Germline loops: CDR1 LGHNT, CDR2 FRNRAP. This chain's CDR3 is CASGSRPTGRDGYTF. CDR3 in DNA: TGTGCTAGTGGTTCGAGACCGACAGGGCGAGATGGCTACACCTTC.

This chain links TRBV18 with TRBJ2-1; 8 bases are a match to TRBD2. The germline gives CDR1 KGHSH, CDR2 LQKENI. The CDR3 sequence is 17 residues long. V was clipped by 0 bases and J by 9 bases; unmatched bases: 13. For the CDR3, the DNA is TGTGCCAGCTCACCACCGCGGCGGGGGGAAAAAGTGGGTGAGCAGTTCTTC. Translated, it gives CASSPPRRGEKVGEQFF.

This sequence joins TRBV7-8 and TRBJ1-2; D call uncertain. V was clipped by 1 base and J by 4 bases, with 10 bases between them. Germline-derived CDR1 and CDR2 are SGHVS and FQNEAQ. The CDR3 totals 14 residues. The CDR3, as DNA: TGTGCCAGCAGCTTAGGGCCGTCAAGCTATGGCTACACCTTC. Translated: CASSLGPSSYGYTF.

CDR3 in DNA: TGCGCCAGCAAAGGAGGGGACCCCCGAGGGTTCTTC. It encodes CASKGGDPRGFF. This chain joins TRBV5-1 and TRBJ2-1; possible D gene TRBD2, 6 bases. The V end was cut by 6 bases, the J end by 15 bases, with 19 bases between. The CDR3 runs to 12 residues. Germline V CDR1 and CDR2: SGHRS, YFSETQ.

The chain recombines TRBV2 with TRBJ1-2; tentative D call: TRBD1 (6 bases). Trimming removed 6 bases from V and 5 bases from J, with 13 bases in between. This CDR3 has 13 residues. Germline CDR1 is SNHLY and CDR2 is FYNNEI. CDR3 protein: CASRRTEPYGYTF. The CDR3 region has the DNA TGTGCCAGCAGGAGGACAGAGCCTTATGGCTACACCTTC.

The rearrangement uses TRBV7-9 and TRBJ1-2, with 7 positions matching TRBD1. J lost 8 bases, V lost 4 bases, and 19 bases had no gene match. CDR1 is SEHNR, CDR2 FQNEAQ, per germline (reference sequence). The CDR3 length is 17 residues. CDR3 DNA sequence: TGTGCCAGCAGCTACCGAGGGCCAGGGGGGCCGATGGACGGCTACACCTTC. It encodes CASSYRGPGGPMDGYTF.

The chain carries TRBV6-5 and TRBJ1-1; the D is unclear. The V gene lost 0 bases and the J gene lost 0 bases, with 5 bases spanning the gap. This CDR3 region has 14 residues. CDR1 is MNHEY, CDR2 SVGAGI, per germline. For the CDR3, the DNA is TGTGCCAGCAGTTACTCCCTCCTGAACACTGAAGCTTTCTTT. This sequence encodes CASSYSLLNTEAFF.

This chain links TRBV24-1 with TRBJ1-5; possibly TRBD1 for D (5 bases). V lost 5 bases, J lost 3 bases, and 10 bases lay in between. This CDR3 has 14 amino acids. The germline V gene encodes CDR1 KGHDR and CDR2 SFDVKD. The CDR3 protein is CATSVPGVNQPQHF. The CDR3 region has the DNA TGTGCCACCAGTGTCCCGGGGGTCAATCAGCCCCAGCATTTT.

CDR3 in DNA: TGTGCCACCGCACCGGGACAGACTTTTGGGGCTTTCTTT. Translated, it gives CATAPGQTFGAFF. The gene calls are TRBV15 and TRBJ1-1; 7 nucleotides match TRBD1. CDR3 size: 13 residues. Germline V gene sequence: CDR1 LNHNV, CDR2 YYDKDF (reference sequence). With V trimmed by 8 bases and J by 11 bases, 14 bases remained unmatched.

The chain uses TRBV12-5 and TRBJ2-5; 9 bases map to TRBD1. The V segment lost 0 bases and the J segment 4 bases; nucleotides outside the gene matches: 12. The germline V gene has CDR1 LGHNT and CDR2 FRNRAP. The CDR3 runs to 18 residues. The CDR3 loop reads CASGLVLGRTGDTETQYF. The CDR3 coding sequence is TGTGCTAGTGGTTTGGTACTAGGTAGGACAGGGGACACAGAGACCCAGTACTTC.

The chain is built from TRBV6-5 and TRBJ2-7, with TRBD1 matching over 9 bases. Germline CDR1 is MNHEY and CDR2 is SVGAGI. V trimming: 7 bases; J trimming: 4 bases; junction bases outside the gene matches: 8. There are 14 residues in the CDR3. CDR3 protein: CASTLGQGRYEQYF. In DNA form, the CDR3 reads TGTGCCAGCACCCTAGGACAGGGGAGGTACGAGCAGTACTTC.

The chain has TRBV4-1 and TRBJ2-5; D perhaps matches TRBD2 (6 bases). Trimming took off 0 bases at V and 2 bases at J, with 13 bases between the two ends. Per the germline V gene, CDR1 is MGHRA and CDR2 is YSYEKL. This CDR3 region has 16 residues. CDR3 region: CASSQDRDFVQETQYF. CDR3 sequence (DNA): TGCGCCAGCAGCCAAGATCGGGACTTTGTACAAGAGACCCAGTACTTC.

The chain uses TRBV2 and TRBJ1-5, with TRBD1 matching 7 bases. The CDR3 totals 15 residues. CDR1 is SNHLY, CDR2 FYNNEI, per germline. V trimming: 1 base; J trimming: 6 bases; junction bases outside the gene matches: 6. The CDR3 protein is CASSEDRGGGQPQHF. The CDR3 coding sequence is TGTGCCAGCAGTGAAGACAGGGGTGGGGGTCAGCCCCAGCATTTT.

This chain connects TRBV5-1 to TRBJ2-2; D possibly corresponds to TRBD2 (7 bases). CDR3 length: 16 residues. Between the trimmed V and J ends, which lost 1 base and 0 bases, there was a span of 10 bases. Germline-derived CDR1 and CDR2 are SGHRS and YFSETQ. The CDR3 DNA is TGCGCCAGCAGCTTGTTCGGGGGGCCGAACACCGGGGAGCTGTTTTTT. Protein: CASSLFGGPNTGELFF. Drawing the rest from reference TRBV5-1 and TRBJ2-2, the complete variable domain is KAGVTQTPRYLIKTRGQQVTLSCSPISGHRSVSWYQQTPGQGLQFLFEYFSETQRNKGNFPGRFSGRQFSNSRSEMNVSTLELGDSALYLCASSLFGGPNTGELFFGEGSRLTVL.

The J gene is TRBJ1-5, the V gene TRBV7-8, with 7 nucleotides matching TRBD1. Germline CDR1 and CDR2: SGHVS and FQNEAQ. The CDR3 covers 16 residues. V dropped 2 bases and J dropped 2; count of bases not matched to a gene: 6. CDR3 nucleotides: TGTGCCAGCAGCTTACTTACAGGGGTCGGCAATCAGCCCCAGCATTTT. Protein: CASSLLTGVGNQPQHF.

V usage is TRBV5-6 and J usage is TRBJ1-4; D uncertain. Trimming removed 2 bases from V and 8 bases from J, with 7 bases in between. This CDR3 comprises 12 residues. CDR1 and CDR2 from the germline V gene are SGHDT and YYEEEE. The CDR3 loop is CASSLSREKLFF. For the CDR3, the DNA is TGTGCCAGCAGCTTATCCCGGGAAAAACTGTTTTTT.

This clone has a handful of counts. The CDR3: CASSQDRKTGTTNEKLFF. In nucleotides, the CDR3 is TGCGCCAGCAGCCAAGATCGAAAGACCGGGACAACTAATGAAAAACTGTTTTTT. The V call is TRBV4-3, the J call TRBJ1-4, with D unresolved. Trimming removed 0 bases at V and 0 bases at J, with 14 bases between. CDR1 is LGHNA and CDR2 is YSLEER in the germline V gene. This CDR3 spans 18 amino acids.

In its sample, this clone was seen a few times. The V and J genes are TRBV4-1 and TRBJ1-1, with D perhaps matching TRBD1 (5 bases). The CDR3 consists of 17 residues. Germline-derived CDR1 and CDR2 are MGHRA and YSYEKL. The V end was cut by 1 base, the J end by 1 base, with 16 bases between. CDR3 DNA: TGCGCCAGCAGCCAAGTGGACAAGGAACAGAGGAACACTGAAGCTTTCTTT. Translating gives CASSQVDKEQRNTEAFF.

The CDR3 DNA reads as TGCGCCAGCAGCAGAGGGGACAGGGTTCACGGAGATACGCAGTATTTT. It codes for CASSRGDRVHGDTQYF. The chain combines TRBV5-1 with TRBJ2-3, with 9 bases that match TRBD1. V lost 4 bases to trimming and J lost 5 bases; unmatched junction nucleotides: 11. There are 16 residues in the CDR3. Germline V lookup: CDR1 SGHRS, CDR2 YFSETQ.

There are a few counts of this clone. The V call is TRBV9, the J call TRBJ1-5; no reliable D call. The germline CDR1 and CDR2 sequences are SGDLS and YYNGEE. The V end was cut by 0 bases, the J end by 5 bases, with 12 bases between. The CDR3 is 15 residues long. This CDR3 is CASSVEGEGDQPQHF. As DNA, the CDR3 is TGTGCCAGCAGCGTAGAGGGAGAGGGCGATCAGCCCCAGCATTTT.

The V and J genes are TRBV3-1 (or the pseudogene TRBV3-2) and TRBJ1-4, with D possibly matching TRBD1 (5 bases). Germline CDR1 LGHDT, CDR2 YNNKEL (reference sequence). V dropped 1 base and J dropped 8 bases, with 14 bases sitting between them. This CDR3 is built from 15 residues. CDR3 residues: CASSQARGRGEKLFF. The CDR3 DNA sequence: TGTGCCAGCAGCCAAGCTCGGGGGAGAGGGGAAAAACTGTTTTTT.

The gene calls are TRBV7-2 and TRBJ1-6; the match to TRBD1 covers 7 bases. The CDR3 is 16 residues long. V gave up 3 bases and J gave up 4 bases; unmatched junction bases: 6. Germline CDR1 is SGHTA and CDR2 is FQGNSA. The DNA for the CDR3 is TGTGCCAGCAGCTTCGGGACAGCAAGTTATAATTCACCCCTCCACTTT. Amino acid sequence: CASSFGTASYNSPLHF.

The chain carries TRBV6-1 and TRBJ1-2; D unresolved. V was cut by 0 bases and J by 3 bases, with 5 bases left in between. The CDR3 loop spans 13 amino acids. Germline-derived CDR1 and CDR2 are MNHNS and SASEGT. CDR3 loop: CASSEAVHYGYTF. In nucleotides, the CDR3 is TGTGCCAGCAGTGAAGCCGTCCACTATGGCTACACCTTC.